Listed here are 25 T cell receptor beta chains from one sample, sequenced in a study of blood T cell repertoires in COVID-19 (dated by TCRdb to the early 2020s). Libraries were prepared through the immunoSEQ multiplex PCR assay. The immuneACCESS repertoire file appears here via TCRdb, limited to in-frame rearrangements. These files lack a portion of the clones; in checked studies, under half of the deficit traces to unresolved V genes, and the cause of the others is not known. The sample table records under 250,000 clones; around 83% of these occur just once. In total, the top ten clones hold 9.7% of the sample. The sequenced sample was peripheral blood. These receptors all stem from a man aged 50-60 years with active or convalescent COVID-19.

The chain combines TRBV11-2 with TRBJ1-1; 7 nucleotides agree with TRBD1. The CDR3 runs to 15 residues. Germline loops: CDR1 SGHAT, CDR2 FQNNGV. V shed 6 bases and J 5 bases; nucleotides not matched to a gene: 12. DNA for the CDR3: TGTGCCAGCAGACCCTCGAGGGGGCGGGAAACTGAAGCTTTCTTT. Its translation is CASRPSRGRETEAFF.

The chain carries TRBV6-5 and TRBJ1-5; D might be TRBD1 (5 bases). This CDR3 contains 13 residues. Germline V gives CDR1 MNHEY, CDR2 SVGAGI. V was pared by 6 bases and J by 4 bases, with 10 bases between. In DNA, the CDR3 is TGTGCCAGCAGACCCGGACAAAATCAGCCCCAGCATTTT. This encodes CASRPGQNQPQHF.

The chain links TRBV18 to TRBJ2-7; weak D call: TRBD1 (7 bases). Trimming shortened V by 6 bases and J by 6 bases, and 18 bases separated the two germline ends. Germline values: CDR1 KGHSH, CDR2 LQKENI. This CDR3 is 14 amino acids long. The DNA of the CDR3 is TGTGCCAGCTCCCCAACAGGGGCCGGGGGCGAGCAGTACGTC. It codes for CASSPTGAGGEQYV.

V and J are TRBV6-4 and TRBJ2-1; D perhaps matches TRBD2 (5 bases). V lost 6 bases to trimming and J lost 0 bases, with 12 bases between them. The V gene's germline CDR1 is MRHNA and CDR2 SNTAGT. The CDR3 sequence is 15 residues long. The CDR3 DNA reads TGTGCCAGCAGCCCCGGGGTTTACTCCTACAATGAGCAGTTCTTC. Amino acids: CASSPGVYSYNEQFF.

V and J are TRBV7-9 and TRBJ2-1; TRBD2 might be the D (5 bases). There are 16 residues in the CDR3. Germline loops: CDR1 SEHNR, CDR2 FQNEAQ (reference sequence). Trimming pared 5 bases from V and 0 bases from J, leaving 14 bases between. The CDR3 nucleotides are TGTGCCAGCAGCCCCCGGGGAGTTAGCTCCTACAATGAGCAGTTCTTC. It is translated as CASSPRGVSSYNEQFF.

The CDR3 DNA follows: TGTGCCAGCAGCACCAGGGGCAGGTATACGGGCAATGAGCAGTTCTTC. It specifies CASSTRGRYTGNEQFF. This chain joins TRBV6-2 or TRBV6-3 and TRBJ2-1, with a possible D match to TRBD1 (6 bases). The germline V gene encodes CDR1 MNHEY and CDR2 SVGEGT. The CDR3 consists of 16 residues. V was clipped by 6 bases and J by 6 bases, with 21 bases between them.

The chain employs TRBV5-6 and TRBJ2-2, with TRBD2 identical over 8 bases. Trimming cost V 5 bases and J 4 bases; bases outside gene matches: 4. Germline values: CDR1 SGHDT, CDR2 YYEEEE. The CDR3 covers 14 residues. Here the CDR3 DNA reads TGTGCCAGCAGAGAGCGGGGGATCACCGGGGAGCTGTTTTTT. Its translation: CASRERGITGELFF.

The chain links TRBV15 to TRBJ2-3; 8 nucleotides agree with TRBD2. CDR1 is LNHNV and CDR2 is YYDKDF in the germline V gene (reference sequence). Unmatched junction bases numbered 9, after V lost 2 bases and J lost 2 bases. The CDR3 spans 17 residues. The CDR3: CATSRSIAGIVTDTQYF. Here the CDR3 DNA reads TGTGCCACCAGCAGATCAATAGCGGGGATCGTCACAGATACGCAGTATTTT.

The V and J genes are TRBV4-1 and TRBJ1-5; D uncertain. Germline lookup yields CDR1 MGHRA and CDR2 YSYEKL. The CDR3 has 15 amino acids. Trimming left V 1 base short and J 0 bases short, with 7 bases between. The CDR3 region is CASSQVTSSNQPQHF. In DNA, the CDR3 is TGCGCCAGCAGCCAAGTGACATCTAGCAATCAGCCCCAGCATTTT.

This clone appeared a few times. Other DNA sequences in this specimen translate into the identical CDR3. V is TRBV20-1 and J is TRBJ2-3; 12 bases agree with TRBD2. Germline V gene data show CDR1 as DFQATT and CDR2 as SNEGSKA (reference sequence). Trimming at V came to 3 bases and at J to 3 bases, leaving 4 bases not matched to a gene. The CDR3 is 15 residues long. This chain's CDR3 is CSASRTSGVTDTQYF. CDR3 sequence (DNA): TGCAGTGCTAGTAGGACTAGCGGGGTAACAGATACGCAGTATTTT.

The V call is TRBV10-3, the J call TRBJ1-2; 8 nucleotides agree with TRBD1. This CDR3 spans 14 amino acids. CDR1 ENHRY and CDR2 SYGVKD come from the germline V gene. After removal of 7 bases from V and 7 bases from J, the junction contained 11 bases not matched to a gene. The CDR3 nucleotides read TGTGCCATCACCCGGACAGGGCTGGAGGTTGGCTACACCTTC. Translation: CAITRTGLEVGYTF.

This chain uses TRBV6-5 with TRBJ1-6; the match to TRBD1 covers 9 bases. The CDR3 runs 14 residues. V was clipped by 6 bases and J by 10 bases; unmatched bases: 7. Germline CDR1 MNHEY, CDR2 SVGAGI. The CDR3 nucleotides are TGTGCCAGCAGCCGGGGACAGGGTGGATCACCCCTCCACTTT. Residues: CASSRGQGGSPLHF.

A note on this clone: A read error may produce the germline difference seen at one junction end. The CDR3, as DNA: TGTGCCAGACGGGACAGCTTCTTT. Protein product: CARRDSFF. The chain combines TRBV27 with TRBJ1-6; TRBD1 matches 7 bases. Germline V lookup: CDR1 MNHEY, CDR2 SMNVEV (reference sequence). This CDR3 is built from 8 residues.

The gene calls are TRBV7-6 and TRBJ2-3; 7 nucleotides line up with TRBD2. The CDR3 is 16 residues long. CDR1 and CDR2 (germline): SGHVS, FNYEAQ. With 2 bases clipped from V and 4 bases from J, the junction kept 9 bases outside the gene matches. DNA of the CDR3: TGTGCCAGCAGCTTACCGGCTAGCGGAGGTCCAGATACGCAGTATTTT. It translates to CASSLPASGGPDTQYF.

The chain is built from TRBV7-9 and TRBJ2-6; 7 nucleotides agree with TRBD2. Trimming cost V 4 bases and J 4 bases; bases outside gene matches: 7. Germline V gene data show CDR1 as SEHNR and CDR2 as FQNEAQ (reference sequence). CDR3 length: 16 amino acids. The CDR3 is CASSSRAGLGANVLTF. The CDR3 DNA reads as TGTGCCAGCAGCTCACGAGCGGGGTTGGGGGCCAACGTCCTGACTTTC.

The J gene is TRBJ2-7, the V gene TRBV13, with 8 nucleotides matching TRBD2. CDR1 is PRHDT, CDR2 FYEKMQ, per germline (reference sequence). There are 13 residues in the CDR3. V trimming: 8 bases; J trimming: 3 bases; junction bases outside the gene matches: 6. CDR3 in DNA: TGTGCCAGCGGATACGGGGGGGACTACGAGCAGTACGTC. Protein product: CASGYGGDYEQYV.

This chain uses TRBV4-1 with TRBJ2-1, with 13 nucleotides matching TRBD2. After removal of 4 bases from V and 9 bases from J, the junction contained 6 bases not matched to a gene. CDR1 is MGHRA and CDR2 is YSYEKL in the germline V gene. The CDR3 covers 15 residues. The CDR3 nucleotides read TGCGCCAGCAGCCGCGGACTAGCGGGAGTATTTGAGCAGTTCTTC. Protein sequence: CASSRGLAGVFEQFF.

The V and J genes are TRBV6-4 and TRBJ2-1; D not resolved. The CDR3 is made up of 13 amino acids. Trimming shortened V by 2 bases and J by 1 base, and 3 bases separated the two germline ends. CDR1 and CDR2 (germline): MRHNA, SNTAGT. CDR3 amino acids: CASSDTSYNEQFF. CDR3 DNA sequence: TGTGCCAGCAGTGACACTTCCTACAATGAGCAGTTCTTC.

CDR3 residues: CATRTGGTQWGSPLHF. The DNA for the CDR3 is TGTGCCACCAGGACGGGAGGGACTCAATGGGGGTCACCCCTCCACTTT. This chain links TRBV15 with TRBJ1-6; a possible D gene is TRBD1 (5 bases). Germline-derived CDR1 and CDR2 are LNHNV and YYDKDF (reference sequence). V was cut by 6 bases and J by 10 bases, with 22 bases left in between. This CDR3 is built from 16 residues.

This chain uses TRBV10-3 with TRBJ2-1, with 7 bases lining up with TRBD2. Looked up from germline, CDR1 is ENHRY and CDR2 is SYGVKD. The CDR3 sequence is 12 residues long. In nucleotides, the CDR3 is TGTGCGTCCGGGGGGTCCTACAATGAGCAGTTCTTC. It codes for CASGGSYNEQFF.

The CDR3 sequence is CATSTWTSGPGSQYF. The CDR3, as DNA: TGTGCCACCAGCACATGGACTAGCGGGCCCGGGTCCCAGTACTTC. The chain carries TRBV15 and TRBJ2-5, with 11 bases fitting TRBD2. The J segment lost 9 bases and the V segment lost 4 bases, leaving 10 bases of the junction unmatched. CDR3 length equals 15 residues. Germline lookup yields CDR1 LNHNV and CDR2 YYDKDF (reference sequence).

The CDR3 nucleotides are TGTGCCAGCAGCTCGAATTTCAGGGGATCCTATGGCTACACCTTC. Translating gives CASSSNFRGSYGYTF. The chain combines TRBV7-8 with TRBJ1-2; the D gene is possibly TRBD1 (6 bases). The germline gives CDR1 SGHVS, CDR2 FQNEAQ. Trimming pared 4 bases from V and 4 bases from J, leaving 16 bases between. The CDR3 is 15 residues long.

This clone was seen once. The chain employs TRBV5-1 and TRBJ1-2; no firm D call. The CDR3 totals 14 residues. Germline V CDR1 and CDR2: SGHRS, YFSETQ. V lost 3 bases to trimming and J lost 3 bases, with 12 bases between them. CDR3 in DNA: TGCGCCAGCAGCTCCTCATCGGGAGACTATGGCTACACCTTC. Translated: CASSSSSGDYGYTF.

The rearrangement links TRBV18 to TRBJ2-1; TRBD1 is a possible D gene (6 bases). CDR1 and CDR2 (germline): KGHSH, LQKENI. With 3 bases removed from V and 0 bases from J, the gap between germline ends came to 12 bases. This CDR3 has 16 amino acids. This CDR3 is CASSPQGPSSYNEQFF. In nucleotides, the CDR3 is TGTGCCAGCTCACCTCAGGGGCCGAGCTCCTACAATGAGCAGTTCTTC.

The chain uses TRBV2 and TRBJ1-2; D is unclear. The CDR3 runs to 13 residues. V lost 7 bases to trimming and J lost 3 bases, with 12 bases between them. CDR1 is SNHLY, CDR2 FYNNEI, per germline. CDR3 DNA: TGTGCCAGCACCCCCGGGGAGTACTATGGCTACACCTTC. Protein sequence: CASTPGEYYGYTF.